This T cell receptor (beta chain) was captured by sequencing in a study of PD-L1 blockade in urothelial cancer. The study, taken as a whole, reports: Having blood TCR clonality under the median before treatment predicted better survival.

Synthetic TCR analog templates were spiked into all PCRs individually. Produced via immunoSEQ multiplex PCR; TCRdb's table is partial and in-frame only. The table records roughly 87,000 clones, about 90% of them present only once. The time point was: pretreatment peripheral blood. To note about this clone: What it binds is unknown.

Per the germline V gene, CDR1 is SEHNR and CDR2 is FQNEAQ (reference sequence). The CDR3 is 14 amino acids. The V and J ends lost 1 base and 5 bases respectively, with 8 bases between them. The starting material was PBMCs, obtained around atezolizumab (anti-PD-L1) treatment. The V and J genes are TRBV7-9 and TRBJ1-4; no clear D. The receptor was isolated from an elderly woman with urothelial cancer. The CDR3 DNA is TGTGCCAGCAGCTTAGGTGCGGCGAATGAAAAACTGTTTTTT. Protein sequence: CASSLGAANEKLFF.